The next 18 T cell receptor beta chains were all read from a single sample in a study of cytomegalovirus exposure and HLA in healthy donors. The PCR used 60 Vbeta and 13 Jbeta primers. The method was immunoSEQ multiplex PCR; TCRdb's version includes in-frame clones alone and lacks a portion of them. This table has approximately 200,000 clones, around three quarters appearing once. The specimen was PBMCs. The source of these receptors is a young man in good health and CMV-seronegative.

DNA for the CDR3: TGTGCCAGCAGTCCGCAGGCACGCACAGATACGCAGTATTTT. This gives the protein CASSPQARTDTQYF. The rearrangement links TRBV27 to TRBJ2-3, with D unresolved. V was trimmed by 5 bases and J by 1 base, leaving 10 bases between them. The CDR3 is 14 residues long. Germline V gene data show CDR1 as MNHEY and CDR2 as SMNVEV (reference sequence).

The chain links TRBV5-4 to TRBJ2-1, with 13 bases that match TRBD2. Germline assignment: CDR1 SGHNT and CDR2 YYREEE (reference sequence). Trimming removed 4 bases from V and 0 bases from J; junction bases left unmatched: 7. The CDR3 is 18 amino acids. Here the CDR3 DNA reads TGTGCCAGCAGCGGGACTAGCGGGACTGCGAGCTCCTACAATGAGCAGTTCTTC. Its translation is CASSGTSGTASSYNEQFF.

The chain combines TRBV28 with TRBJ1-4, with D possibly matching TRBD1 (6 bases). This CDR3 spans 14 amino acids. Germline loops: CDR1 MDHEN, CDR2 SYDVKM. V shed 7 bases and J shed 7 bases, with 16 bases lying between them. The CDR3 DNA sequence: TGTGCCAGCACCACGCCAGGGGTTACTGAAAAACTGTTTTTT. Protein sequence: CASTTPGVTEKLFF.

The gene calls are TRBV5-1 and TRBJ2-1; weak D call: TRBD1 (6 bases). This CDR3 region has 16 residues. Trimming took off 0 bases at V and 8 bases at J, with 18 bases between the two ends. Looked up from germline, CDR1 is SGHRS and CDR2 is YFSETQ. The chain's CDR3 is CASSLGGTGLGDEQFF. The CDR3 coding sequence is TGCGCCAGCAGCTTGGGTGGCACAGGGCTGGGCGATGAGCAGTTCTTC.

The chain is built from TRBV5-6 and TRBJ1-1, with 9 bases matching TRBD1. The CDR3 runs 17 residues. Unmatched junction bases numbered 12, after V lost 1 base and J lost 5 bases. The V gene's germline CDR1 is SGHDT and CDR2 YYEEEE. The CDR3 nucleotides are TGTGCCAGCAGCTTGAGCAACAGGGGGCGGTGGGGAACTGAAGCTTTCTTT. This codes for CASSLSNRGRWGTEAFF. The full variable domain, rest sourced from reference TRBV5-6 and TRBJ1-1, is DAGVTQSPTHLIKTRGQQVTLRCSPKSGHDTVSWYQQALGQGPQFIFQYYEEEERQRGNFPDRFSGHQFPNYSSELNVNALLLGDSALYLCASSLSNRGRWGTEAFFGQGTRLTVV.

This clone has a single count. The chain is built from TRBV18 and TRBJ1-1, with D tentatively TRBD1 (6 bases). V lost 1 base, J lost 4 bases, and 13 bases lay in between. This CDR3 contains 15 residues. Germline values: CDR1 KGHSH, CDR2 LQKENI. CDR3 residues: CASSPHGGAGTEAFF. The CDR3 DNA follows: TGTGCCAGCTCACCACATGGGGGCGCCGGCACTGAAGCTTTCTTT. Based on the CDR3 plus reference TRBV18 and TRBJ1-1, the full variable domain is NAGVMQNPRHLVRRRGQEARLRCSPMKGHSHVYWYRQLPEEGLKFMVYLQKENIIDESGMPKERFSAEFPKEGPSILRIQQVVRGDSAAYFCASSPHGGAGTEAFFGQGTRLTVV.

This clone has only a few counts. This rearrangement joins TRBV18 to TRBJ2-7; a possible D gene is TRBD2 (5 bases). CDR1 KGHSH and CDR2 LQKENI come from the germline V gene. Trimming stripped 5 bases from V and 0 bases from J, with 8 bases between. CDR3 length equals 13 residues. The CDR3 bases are TGTGCCAGCTCAAGCGGAACCTCCTACGAGCAGTACTTC. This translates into CASSSGTSYEQYF. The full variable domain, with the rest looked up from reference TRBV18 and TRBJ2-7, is NAGVMQNPRHLVRRRGQEARLRCSPMKGHSHVYWYRQLPEEGLKFMVYLQKENIIDESGMPKERFSAEFPKEGPSILRIQQVVRGDSAAYFCASSSGTSYEQYFGPGTRLTVT.

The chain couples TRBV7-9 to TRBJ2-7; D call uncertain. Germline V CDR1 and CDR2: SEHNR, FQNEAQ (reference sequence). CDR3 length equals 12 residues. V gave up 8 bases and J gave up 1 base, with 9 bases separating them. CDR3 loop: CASGDGSYEQYF. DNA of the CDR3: TGTGCCAGCGGAGACGGATCCTACGAGCAGTACTTC.

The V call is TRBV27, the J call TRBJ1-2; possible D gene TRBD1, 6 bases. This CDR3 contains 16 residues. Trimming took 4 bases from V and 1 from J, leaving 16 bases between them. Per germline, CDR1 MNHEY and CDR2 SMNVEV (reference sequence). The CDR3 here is CASSSNQGLGNYGYTF. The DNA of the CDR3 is TGTGCCAGCAGTTCAAATCAGGGGCTCGGTAACTATGGCTACACCTTC.

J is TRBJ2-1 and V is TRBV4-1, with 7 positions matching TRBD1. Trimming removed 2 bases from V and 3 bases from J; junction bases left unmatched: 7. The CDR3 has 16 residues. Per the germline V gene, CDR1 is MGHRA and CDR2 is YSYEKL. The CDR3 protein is CASSQSTGYNYNEQFF. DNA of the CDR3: TGCGCCAGCAGCCAATCGACAGGGTACAACTACAATGAGCAGTTCTTC.

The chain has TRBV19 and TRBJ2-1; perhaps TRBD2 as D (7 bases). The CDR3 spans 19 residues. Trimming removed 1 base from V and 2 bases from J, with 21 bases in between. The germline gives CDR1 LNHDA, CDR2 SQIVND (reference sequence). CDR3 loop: CASSIVGGAERNTYNEQFF. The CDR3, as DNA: TGTGCCAGTAGTATAGTAGGGGGGGCGGAGCGTAATACCTACAATGAGCAGTTCTTC. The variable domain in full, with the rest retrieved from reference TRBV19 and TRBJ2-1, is DGGITQSPKYLFRKEGQNVTLSCEQNLNHDAMYWYRQDPGQGLRLIYYSQIVNDFQKGDIAEGYSVSREKKESFPLTVTSAQKNPTAFYLCASSIVGGAERNTYNEQFFGPGTRLTVL.

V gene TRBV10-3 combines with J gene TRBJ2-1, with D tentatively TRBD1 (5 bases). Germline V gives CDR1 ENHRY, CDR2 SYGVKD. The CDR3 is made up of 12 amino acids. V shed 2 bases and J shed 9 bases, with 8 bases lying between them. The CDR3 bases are TGTGCCATCAGTGAGCCGCAGGGTGAGCAGTTCTTC. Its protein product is CAISEPQGEQFF.

The chain's CDR3 is CASSRSSQGIVEAFF. DNA for the CDR3: TGTGCCAGCAGTCGCTCCTCCCAGGGGATCGTGGAAGCTTTCTTT. The rearrangement joins TRBV6-1 to TRBJ1-1; possible D gene TRBD1, 6 bases. The CDR3 runs to 15 residues. V was clipped by 5 bases and J by 8 bases, with 21 bases between them. CDR1 and CDR2 (germline): MNHNS, SASEGT.

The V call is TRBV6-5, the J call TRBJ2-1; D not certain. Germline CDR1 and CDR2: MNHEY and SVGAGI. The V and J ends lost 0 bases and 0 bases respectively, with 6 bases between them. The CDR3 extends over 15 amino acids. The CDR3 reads CASSYSPVSYNEQFF. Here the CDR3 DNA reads TGTGCCAGCAGTTACTCTCCAGTCTCCTACAATGAGCAGTTCTTC.

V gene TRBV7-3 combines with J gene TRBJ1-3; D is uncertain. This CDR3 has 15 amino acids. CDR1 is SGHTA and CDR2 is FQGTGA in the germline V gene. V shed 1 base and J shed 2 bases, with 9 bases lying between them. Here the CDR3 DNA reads TGTGCCAGCAGCTTAAGCGGGTCCCCTGGAAACACCATATATTTT. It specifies CASSLSGSPGNTIYF.

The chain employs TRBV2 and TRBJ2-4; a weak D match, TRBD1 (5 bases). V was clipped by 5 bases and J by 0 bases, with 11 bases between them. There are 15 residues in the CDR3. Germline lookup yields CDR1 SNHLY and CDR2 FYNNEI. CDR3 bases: TGTGCCAGCAGTAGACAGAATCTAGCCAAAAACATTCAGTACTTC. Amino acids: CASSRQNLAKNIQYF.

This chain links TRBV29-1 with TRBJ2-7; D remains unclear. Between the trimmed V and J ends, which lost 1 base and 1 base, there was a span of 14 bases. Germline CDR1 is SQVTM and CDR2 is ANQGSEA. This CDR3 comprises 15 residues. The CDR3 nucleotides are TGCAGCGTTGAAGTTTCAGGAATAACTTCCTACGAGCAGTACTTC. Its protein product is CSVEVSGITSYEQYF.

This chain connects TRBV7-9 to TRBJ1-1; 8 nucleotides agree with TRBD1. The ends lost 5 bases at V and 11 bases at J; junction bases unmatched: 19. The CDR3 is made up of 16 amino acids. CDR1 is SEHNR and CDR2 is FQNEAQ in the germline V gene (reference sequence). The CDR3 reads CASSPEGQGKGAGAFF. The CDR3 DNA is TGTGCCAGCAGCCCAGAAGGACAGGGAAAAGGCGCCGGGGCTTTCTTT.